These T cell receptor beta chains were read from a single sample in a study of blood T cell repertoires in COVID-19. Sequencing used immunoSEQ multiplex PCR; TCRdb keeps in-frame clones, though not all of them. Of 170,000 or so clones listed, approximately 87% are singletons. Sequencing used peripheral blood. The receptors here all came from a woman between 18 and 29 years old who had recovered from COVID-19. The CDR3 runs from the conserved cysteine through the conserved F or W. The D gene is left open where the match is weak. Expanded clones get a size class; other rows say once, few or many, or leave the size out.

size: NA; D: NA; J: TRBJ1-5; V: TRBV24-1; DNA: TGTGCCACCAGTGACCTAAGCTCAACTCAGCCCCAGCATTTT; CDR3: CATSDLSSTQPQHF
size: NA; D: NA; J: TRBJ1-5; V: TRBV9; DNA: TGTGCCAGCAGCGCCGGTTCTAGCAATCAGCCCCAGCATTTT; CDR3: CASSAGSSNQPQHF
size: NA; D: NA; J: TRBJ1-2; V: TRBV10-3; DNA: TGTGCCATCAGCGTCATGGGGGCGGGCTATGGCTACACCTTC; CDR3: CAISVMGAGYGYTF
size: few; D: NA; J: TRBJ1-4; V: TRBV20-1; DNA: TGCAGTGGAATCCGGAGTGAAAAACTGTTTTTT; CDR3: CSGIRSEKLFF
size: NA; D: TRBD1; J: TRBJ2-1; V: TRBV4-3; DNA: TGCGCCAGCAGCCAAGGACAGGGGCGTGAGCAGTTCTTC; CDR3: CASSQGQGREQFF
size: NA; D: NA; J: TRBJ2-1; V: TRBV18; DNA: TGTGCCAGCTCGACTATGCGGCCGTGGGATGAGCAGTTCTTC; CDR3: CASSTMRPWDEQFF
size: NA; D: TRBD1; J: TRBJ2-6; V: TRBV3-1/TRBV3-2; DNA: TGTGCCAGCAGCCACGGGACAGCAACTGGGGCCAACGTCCTGACTTTC; CDR3: CASSHGTATGANVLTF
size: NA; D: NA; J: TRBJ1-5; V: TRBV7-9; DNA: TGTGCCAGCAGCTTGGGCAGGGTGAATCAGCCCCAGCATTTT; CDR3: CASSLGRVNQPQHF
size: few; D: TRBD1; J: TRBJ1-1; V: TRBV6-5; DNA: TGTGCCAGCACCCTGACAGGGGAGAACACTGAAGCTTTCTTT; CDR3: CASTLTGENTEAFF
size: NA; D: TRBD1; J: TRBJ1-4; V: TRBV7-9; DNA: TGTGCCAGCAGCTTGGGAGGACCGGGACAGGGAGATGAAAAACTGTTTTTT; CDR3: CASSLGGPGQGDEKLFF
size: NA; D: TRBD2; J: TRBJ2-1; V: TRBV5-8; DNA: TGTGCCAGCAGCGCCGGGACTAGCGGGAGTGATGAGCAGTTCTTC; CDR3: CASSAGTSGSDEQFF
size: NA; D: TRBD2; J: TRBJ2-3; V: TRBV4-1; DNA: TGCGCCAGCAGCCAACTTCCGACTAGCGGGAGAGCAGATACGCAGTATTTT; CDR3: CASSQLPTSGRADTQYF
size: NA; D: NA; J: TRBJ1-1; V: TRBV18; DNA: TGTGCCAGCTCACCGGGTCGACAATCGAACACTGAAGCTTTCTTT; CDR3: CASSPGRQSNTEAFF
size: NA; D: TRBD2; J: TRBJ2-6; V: TRBV11-2; DNA: TGTGCCAGCAGGGTAGCGGGGGGGCGCGTAGGGGCCAACGTCCTGACTTTC; CDR3: CASRVAGGRVGANVLTF
size: NA; D: TRBD1; J: TRBJ2-5; V: TRBV29-1; DNA: TGCAGCGTTGGCGGACAGGCGCATAAAGAGACCCAGTACTTC; CDR3: CSVGGQAHKETQYF
size: NA; D: NA; J: TRBJ2-3; V: TRBV9; DNA: TGTGCCAGCAGCGTAGCGTTCACAGATACGCAGTATTTT; CDR3: CASSVAFTDTQYF
size: NA; D: NA; J: TRBJ1-2; V: TRBV4-3; DNA: TGCGCCAGCAGCCAAGGCCGGACAGCAACCTATGGCTACACCTTC; CDR3: CASSQGRTATYGYTF
size: NA; D: TRBD1; J: TRBJ1-2; V: TRBV28; DNA: TGTGCCAGCAGGGGACAGACTTACTATGGCTACACCTTC; CDR3: CASRGQTYYGYTF
size: NA; D: TRBD2; J: TRBJ2-2; V: TRBV4-3; DNA: TGCGCCAGCAGCCAGCTACCTCGGACTAGATTGAACACCGGGGAGCTGTTTTTT; CDR3: CASSQLPRTRLNTGELFF
size: NA; D: TRBD2; J: TRBJ2-4; V: TRBV9; DNA: TGTGCCAGCAGCGATCCGACGGGAGGGCCGTCCAAAAACATTCAGTACTTC; CDR3: CASSDPTGGPSKNIQYF
size: NA; D: NA; J: TRBJ2-1; V: TRBV27; DNA: TGTGCCAGCAGTTTCGGGTATTCCTACAATGAGCAGTTCTTC; CDR3: CASSFGYSYNEQFF
size: NA; D: NA; J: TRBJ2-3; V: TRBV11-3; DNA: TGTGCCAGCGGGCAATTTCCCACAGATACGCAGTATTTT; CDR3: CASGQFPTDTQYF